These T cell receptor beta chains were read from a single sample in a study of blood T cell repertoires in COVID-19. The protocol was immunoSEQ multiplex PCR, while the TCRdb copy is restricted to in-frame clones and leaves out a portion. The repertoire consists of roughly 670,000 clones, with about nine tenths occurring once and the leading ten covering about 0.24%. Sequenced: peripheral blood. The receptors were gathered from a woman under 30 with acute or convalescent COVID-19. Each CDR3 is given with its conserved first and last residue. A D gene is named only where the DNA matches it firmly. Clone size appears in some rows only: once, few, many, or a class for an expanded clone.

V: TRBV3-1/TRBV3-2; D: NA; J: TRBJ1-6; size: NA; CDR3: CASSPRVTGNSPLHF; DNA: TGTGCCAGCAGCCCCAGGGTGACTGGTAATTCACCCCTCCACTTT
V: TRBV4-2; D: NA; J: TRBJ1-4; size: NA; CDR3: CASSQGQKTYNEKLFF; DNA: TGTGCCAGCAGCCAAGGACAGAAGACCTATAATGAAAAACTGTTTTTT
V: TRBV4-3; D: TRBD1; J: TRBJ1-4; size: NA; CDR3: CASSQDPRGELFF; DNA: TGCGCCAGCAGCCAAGACCCCAGGGGGGAACTGTTTTTT
V: TRBV5-1; D: NA; J: TRBJ1-6; size: NA; CDR3: CASSLGSVGGSYNSPLHF; DNA: TGCGCCAGCAGCTTGGGGTCGGTCGGGGGCTCCTATAATTCACCCCTCCACTTT
V: TRBV5-1; D: NA; J: TRBJ2-5; size: NA; CDR3: CASSPYPERPQETQYF; DNA: TGCGCCAGCAGCCCGTACCCTGAGCGCCCACAAGAGACCCAGTACTTC
V: TRBV27; D: TRBD1; J: TRBJ1-4; size: NA; CDR3: CASSPQGLTGKLFF; DNA: TGTGCCAGCAGTCCACAGGGGCTAACGGGGAAACTGTTTTTT
V: TRBV11-2; D: NA; J: TRBJ2-7; size: NA; CDR3: CASSPPQGVMSDEQYF; DNA: TGTGCCAGCAGTCCACCTCAAGGGGTAATGTCTGACGAGCAGTACTTC
V: TRBV7-9; D: TRBD1; J: TRBJ1-2; size: NA; CDR3: CASSPGQGHGYTF; DNA: TGTGCCAGCAGCCCGGGACAGGGGCATGGCTACACCTTC
V: TRBV29-1; D: NA; J: TRBJ2-1; size: once; CDR3: CSVEDGLSNEQFF; DNA: TGCAGCGTGGAAGATGGGCTGAGCAATGAGCAGTTCTTC
V: TRBV5-6; D: NA; J: TRBJ1-1; size: NA; CDR3: CASSLGWWGDNTEAFF; DNA: TGTGCCAGCAGCTTGGGTTGGTGGGGGGATAACACTGAAGCTTTCTTT
V: TRBV6-1; D: NA; J: TRBJ1-1; size: NA; CDR3: CASSEKIEHPEAFF; DNA: TGTGCCAGCAGTGAAAAGATTGAGCACCCAGAAGCTTTCTTT
V: TRBV21-1; D: NA; J: TRBJ1-3; size: NA; CDR3: CASSTDSYGTIYF; DNA: TGTGCCAGCAGCACCGACAGTTATGGCACCATATATTTT
V: TRBV9; D: NA; J: TRBJ1-1; size: NA; CDR3: CASSRGGAGHTEAFF; DNA: TGTGCCAGCTCCAGGGGCGGAGCAGGCCACACTGAAGCTTTCTTT
V: TRBV11-3; D: NA; J: TRBJ2-3; size: NA; CDR3: CASSFSPSTDTQYF; DNA: TGTGCCAGCAGCTTCTCTCCTAGCACAGATACGCAGTATTTT
V: TRBV3-1/TRBV3-2; D: TRBD1; J: TRBJ2-7; size: NA; CDR3: CASSHGQGVHEQYF; DNA: TGTGCCAGCAGCCATGGACAGGGCGTCCACGAGCAGTACTTC
V: TRBV11-2; D: TRBD1; J: TRBJ2-3; size: NA; CDR3: CASSLGQGWTDTQYF; DNA: TGTGCCAGCAGCCTAGGACAGGGTTGGACAGATACGCAGTATTTT
V: TRBV9; D: NA; J: TRBJ2-2; size: NA; CDR3: CASSVKEVGSGGELFF; DNA: TGTGCCAGCAGCGTAAAGGAGGTGGGATCTGGTGGGGAGCTGTTTTTT
V: TRBV7-2; D: NA; J: TRBJ1-3; size: NA; CDR3: CASSLDSVGNTIYF; DNA: TGTGCCAGCAGCCTCGACAGCGTTGGAAACACCATATATTTT
V: TRBV30; D: TRBD1; J: TRBJ1-3; size: NA; CDR3: CAWNRDRSGNTIYF; DNA: TGTGCCTGGAACCGGGACAGAAGTGGAAACACCATATATTTT
V: TRBV4-1; D: NA; J: TRBJ2-7; size: NA; CDR3: CASSQVYRTYEQYF; DNA: TGCGCCAGCAGCCAAGTGTACAGAACCTACGAGCAGTACTTC
V: TRBV27; D: TRBD2; J: TRBJ2-5; size: once; CDR3: CASSLLGLAEETQYF; DNA: TGTGCCAGCAGTCTCCTGGGACTAGCGGAAGAGACCCAGTACTTC
V: TRBV24-1; D: NA; J: TRBJ1-4; size: NA; CDR3: CATQGVGEKLFF; DNA: TGTGCCACCCAGGGTGTGGGGGAAAAACTGTTTTTT
V: TRBV3-1/TRBV3-2; D: NA; J: TRBJ2-7; size: NA; CDR3: CASSQGWPTPYEQYF; DNA: TGTGCCAGCAGCCAAGGATGGCCCACCCCCTACGAGCAGTACTTC
V: TRBV13; D: NA; J: TRBJ2-5; size: NA; CDR3: CAKRKVTFVETQYF; DNA: TGTGCCAAGCGCAAGGTCACCTTTGTAGAGACCCAGTACTTC
V: TRBV4-3; D: NA; J: TRBJ2-2; size: once; CDR3: CASSPQASGSLFTGELFF; DNA: TGCGCCAGCAGCCCGCAGGCTTCGGGGTCCCTCTTCACCGGGGAGCTGTTTTTT
V: TRBV21-1; D: NA; J: TRBJ2-1; size: NA; CDR3: CASSKGGQITYNEQFF; DNA: TGTGCCAGCAGCAAAGGGGGGCAGATCACCTACAATGAGCAGTTCTTC
V: TRBV5-4; D: TRBD1; J: TRBJ2-1; size: NA; CDR3: CASSLAPGQGYNEQFF; DNA: TGTGCCAGCAGCTTGGCCCCGGGACAGGGATACAATGAGCAGTTCTTC
V: TRBV2; D: TRBD2; J: TRBJ2-1; size: NA; CDR3: CASSPTSNPDNEQFF; DNA: TGTGCCAGCAGTCCGACTAGCAATCCAGACAATGAGCAGTTCTTC
V: TRBV19; D: NA; J: TRBJ1-1; size: NA; CDR3: CASSIDREGQVEAFF; DNA: TGTGCCAGTAGTATAGACCGGGAGGGACAAGTTGAAGCTTTCTTT
V: TRBV4-3; D: NA; J: TRBJ1-2; size: NA; CDR3: CASSQVLTGRGGYTF; DNA: TGCGCCAGCAGCCAAGTCTTAACAGGGAGGGGTGGCTACACCTTC
V: TRBV30; D: NA; J: TRBJ1-2; size: NA; CDR3: CAWSLRRIPGYGYTF; DNA: TGTGCCTGGAGTCTCCGCAGGATCCCAGGCTATGGCTACACCTTC
V: TRBV19; D: NA; J: TRBJ1-1; size: NA; CDR3: CASKNTEAFF; DNA: TGTGCCAGCAAGAACACTGAAGCTTTCTTT
V: TRBV4-3; D: TRBD1; J: TRBJ1-2; size: NA; CDR3: CASSQVPGGHYGYTF; DNA: TGCGCCAGCAGCCAAGTACCAGGGGGACACTATGGCTACACCTTC
V: TRBV7-9; D: NA; J: TRBJ2-1; size: NA; CDR3: CASSTYSYNEQFF; DNA: TGTGCCAGCAGCACCTACAGCTACAATGAGCAGTTCTTC
V: TRBV2; D: TRBD1; J: TRBJ2-2; size: NA; CDR3: CASSWNRDRGPGELFF; DNA: TGTGCCAGCAGTTGGAACCGGGACAGGGGCCCCGGGGAGCTGTTTTTT
V: TRBV7-2; D: NA; J: TRBJ1-5; size: NA; CDR3: CASSPGPTGQPQHF; DNA: TGTGCCAGCAGCCCCGGGCCAACGGGGCAGCCCCAGCATTTT
V: TRBV7-9; D: NA; J: TRBJ2-3; size: NA; CDR3: CASSLTPTRITDTQYF; DNA: TGTGCCAGCAGCTTAACACCAACTAGAATCACAGATACGCAGTATTTT
V: TRBV6-6; D: NA; J: TRBJ2-7; size: NA; CDR3: CASSYTGTYEQYF; DNA: TGTGCCAGCAGTTATACGGGGACCTACGAGCAGTACTTC
V: TRBV6-5; D: NA; J: TRBJ1-6; size: NA; CDR3: CASSTPGQVNSPLHF; DNA: TGTGCCAGCAGTACCCCGGGACAAGTTAATTCACCCCTCCACTTT
V: TRBV9; D: NA; J: TRBJ2-1; size: few; CDR3: CASSVAENEQFF; DNA: TGTGCCAGCAGCGTAGCGGAGAATGAGCAGTTCTTC
V: TRBV6-5; D: NA; J: TRBJ1-5; size: few; CDR3: CASNGQPDSNQPQHF; DNA: TGTGCCAGCAATGGACAGCCAGATAGCAATCAGCCCCAGCATTTT
V: TRBV6-5; D: TRBD2; J: TRBJ2-1; size: NA; CDR3: CASKRGEGNEQFF; DNA: TGTGCCAGCAAGCGGGGCGAGGGAAATGAGCAGTTCTTC
V: TRBV28; D: NA; J: TRBJ2-5; size: NA; CDR3: CASSEPGTRQETQYF; DNA: TGTGCCAGCAGTGAACCCGGGACAAGACAAGAGACCCAGTACTTC
V: TRBV6-2/TRBV6-3; D: NA; J: TRBJ2-7; size: once; CDR3: CASSYGTSYEQYF; DNA: TGTGCCAGCAGTTACGGGACATCCTACGAGCAGTACTTC
V: TRBV27; D: NA; J: TRBJ2-7; size: NA; CDR3: CASSLSFQAGPLFGQYF; DNA: TGTGCCAGCAGCCTTTCGTTCCAAGCGGGCCCCCTGTTTGGGCAGTACTTC
V: TRBV3-1/TRBV3-2; D: NA; J: TRBJ1-2; size: once; CDR3: CASSQTGKWNYGYTF; DNA: TGTGCCAGCAGCCAAACAGGGAAATGGAACTATGGCTACACCTTC
V: TRBV7-9; D: TRBD1; J: TRBJ1-4; size: once; CDR3: CASSLAGTAINEKLFF; DNA: TGTGCCAGCAGCTTAGCCGGGACAGCCATTAATGAAAAACTGTTTTTT
V: TRBV19; D: NA; J: TRBJ1-2; size: NA; CDR3: CASSYQGGGYTF; DNA: TGTGCCAGTAGCTATCAGGGAGGTGGCTACACCTTC
V: TRBV27; D: NA; J: TRBJ2-1; size: NA; CDR3: CASSLSVNNEQFF; DNA: TGTGCCAGCAGTTTATCTGTTAACAATGAGCAGTTCTTC
V: TRBV20-1; D: TRBD1; J: TRBJ1-2; size: NA; CDR3: CSAPDRGGYTF; DNA: TGCAGTGCCCCCGACAGGGGTGGCTACACCTTC
V: TRBV5-1; D: NA; J: TRBJ2-7; size: few; CDR3: CASTQDGDYEQYF; DNA: TGCGCCAGCACCCAGGATGGCGACTACGAGCAGTACTTC
V: TRBV7-9; D: NA; J: TRBJ2-2; size: NA; CDR3: CASSCGRLHYTGELFF; DNA: TGTGCCAGCAGTTGCGGCCGACTACACTACACCGGGGAGCTGTTTTTT